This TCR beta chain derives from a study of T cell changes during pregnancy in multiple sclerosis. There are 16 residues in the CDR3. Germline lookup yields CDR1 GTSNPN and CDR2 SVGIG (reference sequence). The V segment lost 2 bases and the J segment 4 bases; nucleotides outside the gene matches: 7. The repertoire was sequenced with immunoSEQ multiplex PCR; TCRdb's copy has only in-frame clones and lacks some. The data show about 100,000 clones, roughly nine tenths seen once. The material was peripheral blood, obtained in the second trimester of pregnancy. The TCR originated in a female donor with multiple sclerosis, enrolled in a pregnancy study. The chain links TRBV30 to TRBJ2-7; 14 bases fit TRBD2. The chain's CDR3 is CAWSKGLAGGLYEQYF. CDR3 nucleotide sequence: TGTGCCTGGAGTAAAGGACTAGCGGGAGGACTGTACGAGCAGTACTTC.